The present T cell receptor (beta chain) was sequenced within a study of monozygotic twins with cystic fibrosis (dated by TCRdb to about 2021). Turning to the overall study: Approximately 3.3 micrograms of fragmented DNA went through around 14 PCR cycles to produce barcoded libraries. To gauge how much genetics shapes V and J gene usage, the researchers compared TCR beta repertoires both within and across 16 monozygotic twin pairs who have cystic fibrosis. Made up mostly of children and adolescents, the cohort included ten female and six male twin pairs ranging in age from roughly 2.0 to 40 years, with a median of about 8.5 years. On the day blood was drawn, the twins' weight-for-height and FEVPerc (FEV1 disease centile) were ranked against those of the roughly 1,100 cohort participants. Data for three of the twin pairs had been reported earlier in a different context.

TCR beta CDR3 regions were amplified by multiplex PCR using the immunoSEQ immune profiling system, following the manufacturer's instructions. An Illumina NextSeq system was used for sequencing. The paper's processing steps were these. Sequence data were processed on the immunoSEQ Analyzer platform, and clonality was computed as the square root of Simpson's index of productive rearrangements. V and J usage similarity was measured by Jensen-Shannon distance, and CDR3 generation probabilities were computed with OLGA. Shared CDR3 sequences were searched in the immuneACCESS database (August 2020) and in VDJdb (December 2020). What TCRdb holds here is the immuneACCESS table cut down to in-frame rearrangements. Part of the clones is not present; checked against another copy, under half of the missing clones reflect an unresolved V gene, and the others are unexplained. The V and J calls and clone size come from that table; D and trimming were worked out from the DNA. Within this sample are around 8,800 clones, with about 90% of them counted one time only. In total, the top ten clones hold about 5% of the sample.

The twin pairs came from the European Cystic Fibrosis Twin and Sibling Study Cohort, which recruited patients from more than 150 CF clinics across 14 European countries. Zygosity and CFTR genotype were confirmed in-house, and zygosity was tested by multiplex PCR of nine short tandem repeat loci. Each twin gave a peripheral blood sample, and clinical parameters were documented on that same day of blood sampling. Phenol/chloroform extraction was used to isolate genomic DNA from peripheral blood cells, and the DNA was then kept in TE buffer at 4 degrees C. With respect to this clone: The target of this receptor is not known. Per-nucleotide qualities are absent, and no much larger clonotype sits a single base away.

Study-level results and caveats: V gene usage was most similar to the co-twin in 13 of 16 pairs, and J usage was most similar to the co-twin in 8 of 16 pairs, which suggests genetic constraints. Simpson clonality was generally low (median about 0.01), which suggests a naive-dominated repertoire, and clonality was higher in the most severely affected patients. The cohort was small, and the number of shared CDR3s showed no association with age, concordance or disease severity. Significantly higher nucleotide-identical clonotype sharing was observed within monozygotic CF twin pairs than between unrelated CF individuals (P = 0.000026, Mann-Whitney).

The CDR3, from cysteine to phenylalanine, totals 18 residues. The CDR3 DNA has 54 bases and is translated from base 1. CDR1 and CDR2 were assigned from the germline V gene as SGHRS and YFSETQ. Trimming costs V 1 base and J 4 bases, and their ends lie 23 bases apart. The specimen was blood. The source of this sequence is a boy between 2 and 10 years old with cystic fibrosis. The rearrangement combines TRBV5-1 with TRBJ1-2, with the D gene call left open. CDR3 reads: CASSLLAGNTPGSYGYTF. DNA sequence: TGCGCCAGCAGCTTGTTGGCGGGCAACACCCCAGGCAGCTATGGCTACACCTTC.